This T cell receptor (beta chain) was recovered during a study of blood T cell repertoires in COVID-19. Authors' data handling: Quantification of nucleated cells was approximated via reference gene primer amplification. The assay was immunoSEQ multiplex PCR, and TCRdb's table has in-frame clones only and misses some. The V and J calls and clone size were taken over from that table, and D and trimming were inferred from the DNA. Of roughly 410,000 clones in the sample, about 88% were seen once. The sequence derives from a woman in her thirties or forties with COVID-19, enrolled during active disease. The material sequenced was peripheral blood.

This chain's CDR3 is CASSQDRNRAGEQFF. The CDR3 DNA reads as TGTGCCAGCAGCCAAGATAGAAACAGGGCCGGTGAGCAGTTCTTC. V is TRBV3-1 (or the pseudogene TRBV3-2) and J is TRBJ2-1; D is possibly TRBD1 (6 bases). Deletions cut 0 bases from V and 9 bases from J, with 15 bases between. The CDR3 consists of 15 residues. Germline CDR1 reads LGHDT; CDR2 reads YNNKEL (reference sequence).